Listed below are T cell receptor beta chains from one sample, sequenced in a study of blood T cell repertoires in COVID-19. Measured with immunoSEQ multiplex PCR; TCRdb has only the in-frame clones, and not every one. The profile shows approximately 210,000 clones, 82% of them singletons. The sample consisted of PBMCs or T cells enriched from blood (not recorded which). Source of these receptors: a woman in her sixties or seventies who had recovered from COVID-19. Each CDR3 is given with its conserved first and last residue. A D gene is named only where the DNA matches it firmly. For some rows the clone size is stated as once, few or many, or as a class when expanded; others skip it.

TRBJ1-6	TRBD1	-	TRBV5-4	TGTGCCAGCAGCCAAAAGGGGGCAAATAATTCACCCCTCCACTTT	CASSQKGANNSPLHF
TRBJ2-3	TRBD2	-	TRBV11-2	TGTGCCAGCAGCACAGCGGGGCAGACAGATACGCAGTATTTT	CASSTAGQTDTQYF
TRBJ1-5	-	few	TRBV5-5	TGTGCCAGCAGCTTGGCCGGTCGGGTACTACCAAATCAGCCCCAGCATTTT	CASSLAGRVLPNQPQHF
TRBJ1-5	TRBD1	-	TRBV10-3	TGTGCCATCAGTGAGTCCGGGACAGGACGCAATCAGCCCCAGCATTTT	CAISESGTGRNQPQHF
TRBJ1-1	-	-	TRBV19	TGTGCCAGTAGTATCTACAGAAACACTGAAGCTTTCTTT	CASSIYRNTEAFF
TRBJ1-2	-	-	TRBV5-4	TGTGCCAGCAGCTTGGAATCAGACTATGGCTACACCTTC	CASSLESDYGYTF
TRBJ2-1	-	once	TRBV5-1	TGCGCCAGCAGCGGGGAGAAAGTCCACGAGCAGTTCTTC	CASSGEKVHEQFF
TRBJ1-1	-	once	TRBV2	TGTGCCAGCAGTGAAGATCGTCGGGGATGGGTTGAAGCTTTCTTT	CASSEDRRGWVEAFF
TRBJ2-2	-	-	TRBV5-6	TGTGCCAGCAGCGCCGGTACAGGGCCCACCGGGGAGCTGTTTTTT	CASSAGTGPTGELFF
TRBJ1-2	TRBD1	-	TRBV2	TGTGCCAGCAGTGAGGTGCAGGGGGCATGGTATGGCTACACCTTC	CASSEVQGAWYGYTF
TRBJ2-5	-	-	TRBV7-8	TGTGCCAGCAGCTTAGGAGGCAGCGGCCAAGAGACCCAGTACTTC	CASSLGGSGQETQYF
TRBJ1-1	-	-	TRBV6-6	TGTGCCAGCATCCTGACAGGCGGTGGAGCTTTCTTT	CASILTGGGAFF
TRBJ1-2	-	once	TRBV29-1	TGCAGCGTTGACCCCCGGGATCCCGCAAACTATGGCTACACCTTC	CSVDPRDPANYGYTF
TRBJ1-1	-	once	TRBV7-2	TGTGCCAGCAGCCCTGGTGGACACGGGGAAGCTTTCTTT	CASSPGGHGEAFF
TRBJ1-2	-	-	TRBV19	TGTGCCAGTAGCACGGGTTTAAACCCTAACTATGGCTACACCTTC	CASSTGLNPNYGYTF
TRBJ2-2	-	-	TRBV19	TGTGCCAGTAGGGGGGGAGCCGGGGAGCTGTTTTTT	CASRGGAGELFF
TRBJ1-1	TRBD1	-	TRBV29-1	TGCAGCGTTCTCAGGGGGGAAAGGGCTTTCTTT	CSVLRGERAFF
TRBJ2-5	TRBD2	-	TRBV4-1	TGCGCCAGCAGCCTGATAGCGGGAGGAGTTGAGACCCAGTACTTC	CASSLIAGGVETQYF
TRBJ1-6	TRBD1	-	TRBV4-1	TGCGCCAGCAGCCAAGATGGTCGACAGGGGGGTTCACCCCTCCACTTT	CASSQDGRQGGSPLHF
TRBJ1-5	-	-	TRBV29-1	TGCAGCGTTGCCCGGGGATACAATCAGCCCCAGCATTTT	CSVARGYNQPQHF
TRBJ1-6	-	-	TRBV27	TGTGCCAGCAGCTCTTATAATTCACCCCTCCACTTT	CASSSYNSPLHF
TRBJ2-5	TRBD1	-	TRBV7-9	TGTGCCAGCAGCCAAGGACAGGGAAGGGGAGAGACCCAGTACTTC	CASSQGQGRGETQYF
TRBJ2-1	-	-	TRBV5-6	TGTGCCAGCAGCTTGGGGCCAACCGATGAGCAGTTCTTC	CASSLGPTDEQFF
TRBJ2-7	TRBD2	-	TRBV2	TGTGCCAGCAGTTTCCTAGCGGGGGAGACCTACGAGCAGTACTTC	CASSFLAGETYEQYF
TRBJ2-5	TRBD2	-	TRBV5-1	TGCGCCAGCAGCTTGATGGCGCGGGGGGGACAAGAGACCCAGTACTTC	CASSLMARGGQETQYF
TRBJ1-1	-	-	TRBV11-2	TGTGCCAGCAGCCGCAGGGTCGTTGAAACTGAAGCTTTCTTT	CASSRRVVETEAFF
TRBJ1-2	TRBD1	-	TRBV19	TGTGCCAGTAGTCCGACAGGGGGCAACGGCTACACCTTC	CASSPTGGNGYTF
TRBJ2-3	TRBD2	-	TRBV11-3	TGTGCCAGCAGCTTTGCTAGCGGGGGACCAGATACGCAGTATTTT	CASSFASGGPDTQYF